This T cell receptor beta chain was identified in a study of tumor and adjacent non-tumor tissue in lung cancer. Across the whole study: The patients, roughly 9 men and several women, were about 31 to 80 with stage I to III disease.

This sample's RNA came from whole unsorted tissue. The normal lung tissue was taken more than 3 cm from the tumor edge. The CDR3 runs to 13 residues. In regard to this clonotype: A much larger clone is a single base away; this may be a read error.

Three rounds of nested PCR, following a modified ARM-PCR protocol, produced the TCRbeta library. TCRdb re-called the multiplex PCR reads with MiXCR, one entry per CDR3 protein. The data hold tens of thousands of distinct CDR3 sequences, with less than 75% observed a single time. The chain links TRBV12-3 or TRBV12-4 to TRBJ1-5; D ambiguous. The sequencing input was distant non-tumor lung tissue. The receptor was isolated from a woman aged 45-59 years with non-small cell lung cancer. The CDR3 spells CASSLKTSQPQQF. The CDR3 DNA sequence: TGTGCCAGCAGTTTGAAGACGTCTCAGCCCCAGCAATTT.